This note documents a single T cell receptor beta chain sequence. Germline CDR1 and CDR2: MDHEN and SYDVKM. V lost 6 bases to trimming and J lost 4 bases, with 12 bases between them. The CDR3 has 13 amino acids. The data belong to a study of shared clonotypes between healthy human individuals. Unsorted PBMC samples were amplified in replicate PCRs containing around 310 ng DNA, roughly 33,000 T cell genomes. Clones were read by immunoSEQ multiplex PCR, and TCRdb kept only the in-frame ones, dropping some. There are some 92,000 clones in the sample; roughly 45% occur only once, and over 13% lies in the top ten. The study enrolled healthy HIV-negative adults without recent acute infections or vaccinations as donors. Nashville, Tennessee was home to all donors, who were Caucasian adults.

Specimen: PBMCs. The receptor was isolated from a woman in her forties in good health. Some clones in this sample may be carry-over from other donors' samples. V is TRBV28 and J is TRBJ2-5; maybe TRBD2 (6 bases). CDR3: CASSSEGGETQYF. The DNA for the CDR3 is TGTGCCAGCAGCTCGGAGGGTGGAGAGACCCAGTACTTC.